The 9 T cell receptor beta chains reported below all come from one sample, sequenced in a study of cytomegalovirus exposure and HLA in healthy donors. Primers for the PCR totalled 60 Vbeta and 13 Jbeta. The assay was immunoSEQ multiplex PCR, and TCRdb's table has in-frame clones only and misses some. The sample consists of some 190,000 clones, about 79% of them appearing once. The sequencing input was PBMCs. The receptor source for this set is a young man in good health and CMV-seronegative.

This chain uses TRBV5-1 with TRBJ2-3, with 16 bases that match TRBD2. V was clipped by 6 bases and J by 4 bases; unmatched bases: 2. The germline V gene has CDR1 SGHRS and CDR2 YFSETQ. The CDR3 runs 15 residues. CDR3 in DNA: TGCGCCAGCACCGGGACTAGCGGGGGGGCAGATACGCAGTATTTT. As protein: CASTGTSGGADTQYF.

This clone was found once. The V and J genes are TRBV6-4 and TRBJ1-1; D not resolved. Trimming removed 6 bases at V and 2 bases at J, with 10 bases between. The CDR3 extends over 13 amino acids. Germline V CDR1 and CDR2: MRHNA, SNTAGT. CDR3 loop: CASSQTINTEAFF. CDR3 coding DNA: TGTGCCAGCAGCCAGACAATAAACACTGAAGCTTTCTTT.

The rearrangement joins TRBV7-8 to TRBJ1-5; D remains ambiguous. The V gene's germline CDR1 is SGHVS and CDR2 FQNEAQ. The CDR3 has 15 residues. The V and J ends lost 2 bases and 4 bases respectively, with 12 bases between them. CDR3 in DNA: TGTGCCAGCAGCTTAACTACAACCGGTAATCAGCCCCAGCATTTT. Translation gives CASSLTTTGNQPQHF.

The rearrangement joins TRBV2 to TRBJ1-2; D is possibly TRBD1 (6 bases). V gave up 7 bases and J gave up 4 bases, with 16 bases separating them. This CDR3 has 14 amino acids. Germline CDR1 SNHLY, CDR2 FYNNEI. CDR3 coding DNA: TGTGCCAGCACCGGACCTCTAGGGGGCTATGGCTACACCTTC. Its protein is CASTGPLGGYGYTF. The entire variable domain, with the rest obtained from reference TRBV2 and TRBJ1-2, is as follows: EPEVTQTPSHQVTQMGQEVILRCVPISNHLYFYWYRQILGQKVEFLVSFYNNEISEKSEIFDDQFSVERPDGSNFTLKIRSTKLEDSAMYFCASTGPLGGYGYTFGSGTRLTVV.

This clone was found once. This chain connects TRBV14 to TRBJ1-2; no clear D gene. Per the germline V gene, CDR1 is SGHDN and CDR2 is FVKESK. The length of the CDR3 is 14 residues. Trimming pared 0 bases from V and 4 bases from J, leaving 9 bases between. Written as DNA, the CDR3 is TGTGCCAGCAGCCAAGATTCGGTTTCCTATGGCTACACCTTC. Residues: CASSQDSVSYGYTF.

The chain links TRBV13 to TRBJ2-7, with 14 bases matching TRBD2. Germline values: CDR1 PRHDT, CDR2 FYEKMQ (reference sequence). The CDR3 totals 17 residues. Trimming took 6 bases from V and 0 from J; bases not matched to a gene: 7. The CDR3 here is CASSHGLAGGLSYEQYF. In DNA, the CDR3 is TGTGCCAGCAGTCACGGACTAGCGGGGGGTCTCTCCTACGAGCAGTACTTC.

CDR3 sequence reads: CASSPLGTRLIENYGYTF. As DNA, the CDR3 is TGTGCCAGCAGCCCCCTGGGGACAAGATTGATCGAGAACTATGGCTACACCTTC. The chain recombines TRBV5-6 with TRBJ1-2; TRBD1 is a possible D gene (6 bases). V was pared by 4 bases and J by 2 bases, with 24 bases between. The CDR3 is made up of 18 amino acids. Germline loops: CDR1 SGHDT, CDR2 YYEEEE.

V and J are TRBV27 and TRBJ2-2; possible D gene TRBD1, 5 bases. The germline gives CDR1 MNHEY, CDR2 SMNVEV (reference sequence). Trimming pared 6 bases from V and 2 bases from J, leaving 10 bases between. This CDR3 contains 14 residues. The CDR3 DNA follows: TGTGCCAGCAGACAGGACCCCAACACCGGGGAGCTGTTTTTT. This gives the protein CASRQDPNTGELFF.

This clone was counted a few times. This sequence joins TRBV25-1 and TRBJ2-5; D is perhaps TRBD2 (6 bases). The CDR3 totals 17 residues. Germline-derived CDR1 and CDR2 are MGHDK and SYGVNS. V was pared by 7 bases and J by 1 base, with 22 bases between. In nucleotides, the CDR3 is TGTGCCAGCACTCGCGGTCGTCCGGGGGACCTCCAAGAGACCCAGTACTTC. Its translation: CASTRGRPGDLQETQYF.